This T cell receptor (beta chain) was documented in a study of identical twins. TCRdb reprocessed the 5' RACE reads with MiXCR, giving one entry per CDR3 protein. The sample shows 400,000 to 550,000 distinct CDR3 sequences, under 25% of them seen only once. Germline loops: CDR1 MNHNS, CDR2 SASEGT. This CDR3 has 18 residues. V was pared by 6 bases and J by 3 bases, with 24 bases between. The data also belong to a second study, concerning T cells expressing NK-cell markers. That investigation notes: With respect to HCMV, most of the eight sequenced donors were seropositive, and one was seronegative.

This chain uses TRBV6-1 with TRBJ2-1; possible D gene TRBD2, 5 bases. This sequence was found in a young woman in good health. Sequencing was performed on CD4+ T cells sorted from blood. In nucleotides, the CDR3 is TGTGCCAGCAGACGCTCCGGCAACCCCGGGAACCTCTACAATGAGCAGTTCTTC. This codes for CASRRSGNPGNLYNEQFF.